The 32 T cell receptor beta chains in this list originate from one sample, sequenced in a study of T cells in tuberculosis. Some clones are missing from TCRdb's copy, which holds only in-frame ones; the method was immunoSEQ multiplex PCR. Of under 35,000 clones detected, approximately 94% appear once; the ten largest clones hold approximately 8%. Specimen: PBMCs. The receptors stem from a donor under 30 with latent tuberculosis or without tuberculosis infection.

The V and J genes are TRBV29-1 and TRBJ2-1; the D gene is possibly TRBD1 (6 bases). V gave up 8 bases and J gave up 4 bases, with 12 bases separating them. Looked up from germline, CDR1 is SQVTM and CDR2 is ANQGSEA. CDR3 length equals 12 residues. The DNA for the CDR3 is TGCAGCACCTCAGGGACATACAATGAGCAGTTCTTC. Translated, it gives CSTSGTYNEQFF.

This clone was detected a few times. The rearrangement uses TRBV6-1 and TRBJ1-5, with unresolved D. The CDR3 is 13 residues long. V was pared by 2 bases and J by 6 bases, with 8 bases between. CDR1 is MNHNS and CDR2 is SASEGT in the germline V gene. In DNA form, the CDR3 reads TGTGCCAGCAGTGAACACAGAACTCAGCCCCAGCATTTT. Its protein is CASSEHRTQPQHF.

The V gene is TRBV9, the J gene TRBJ1-2; possibly TRBD1 for D (5 bases). From germline, CDR1 is SGDLS and CDR2 YYNGEE. This CDR3 region has 15 residues. Trimming stripped 0 bases from V and 0 bases from J, with 9 bases between. The CDR3 DNA sequence: TGTGCCAGCAGCGTAGATTACAGGACTAACTATGGCTACACCTTC. Residues: CASSVDYRTNYGYTF.

J is TRBJ2-1 and V is TRBV7-9; 12 nucleotides agree with TRBD2. With V trimmed by 1 base and J by 15 bases, 10 bases remained unmatched. The CDR3 is made up of 15 amino acids. Germline assignment: CDR1 SEHNR and CDR2 FQNEAQ (reference sequence). The CDR3 loop reads CASSLVGTSGWPRFF. The CDR3 coding sequence is TGTGCCAGCAGCTTAGTGGGGACTAGCGGGTGGCCGCGGTTCTTC. The complete variable domain, with remaining parts taken from reference TRBV7-9 and TRBJ2-1, reads DTGVSQNPRHKITKRGQNVTFRCDPISEHNRLYWYRQTLGQGPEFLTYFQNEAQLEKSRLLSDRFSAERPKGSFSTLEIQRTEQGDSAMYLCASSLVGTSGWPRFFGPGTRLTVL.

The chain has TRBV28 and TRBJ2-1; possibly TRBD2 for D (5 bases). CDR3 length: 14 amino acids. Germline V gives CDR1 MDHEN, CDR2 SYDVKM. The ends were cut back, 6 bases at V and 2 bases at J, with 11 bases in the middle. The CDR3 sequence is CASRRTHTYNEQFF. CDR3 nucleotides: TGTGCCAGCAGAAGGACTCACACCTACAATGAGCAGTTCTTC.

V usage is TRBV5-1 and J usage is TRBJ1-2, with TRBD1 identical over 11 bases. V lost 1 base and J lost 6; bases outside the gene matches: 8. The CDR3 extends over 16 amino acids. Germline V gives CDR1 SGHRS, CDR2 YFSETQ. This CDR3 reads CASSLYPGQGVNGYTF. CDR3 in DNA: TGCGCCAGCAGCTTGTACCCGGGACAGGGGGTCAATGGCTACACCTTC.

This clone was seen only once. The chain has TRBV27 and TRBJ2-1, with 11 bases that match TRBD2. V lost 7 bases to trimming and J lost 4 bases; unmatched junction nucleotides: 6. The CDR3 is 15 amino acids. Germline CDR1 reads MNHEY; CDR2 reads SMNVEV (reference sequence). The CDR3 sequence is CASTLRLAGYNEQFF. The CDR3 DNA reads as TGTGCCAGCACCCTCCGACTAGCGGGGTACAATGAGCAGTTCTTC.

This chain links TRBV27 with TRBJ2-1; 15 bases are a match to TRBD2. This CDR3 comprises 17 residues. Germline V gives CDR1 MNHEY, CDR2 SMNVEV (reference sequence). V shed 4 bases and J 7 bases; nucleotides not matched to a gene: 8. The CDR3 nucleotides are TGTGCCAGCAGTTCCCGATGGACTAGCGGGAGGGCTAATGAGCAGTTCTTC. This codes for CASSSRWTSGRANEQFF.

V and J are TRBV6-4 and TRBJ2-1, with unresolved D. Germline-derived CDR1 and CDR2 are MRHNA and SNTAGT. V was pared by 10 bases and J by 15 bases, with 25 bases between. The CDR3 has 13 amino acids. CDR3 sequence reads: CATSRNRSSLRFF. CDR3 coding DNA: TGTGCCACCTCCCGGAATCGTAGCAGTTTAAGGTTCTTC.

This chain connects TRBV5-6 to TRBJ2-7; perhaps TRBD1 as D (5 bases). Germline V gives CDR1 SGHDT, CDR2 YYEEEE. V dropped 2 bases and J dropped 0 bases, with 6 bases sitting between them. The CDR3 loop spans 13 amino acids. CDR3 in amino acids: CASSFDSSYEQYF. The DNA for the CDR3 is TGTGCCAGCAGCTTTGACAGCTCCTACGAGCAGTACTTC. Full variable domain (outside the CDR3, taken from reference TRBV5-6 and TRBJ2-7): DAGVTQSPTHLIKTRGQQVTLRCSPKSGHDTVSWYQQALGQGPQFIFQYYEEEERQRGNFPDRFSGHQFPNYSSELNVNALLLGDSALYLCASSFDSSYEQYFGPGTRLTVT.

The rearrangement joins TRBV5-1 to TRBJ1-1; 10 bases align to TRBD1. The V segment lost 4 bases and the J segment 11 bases; nucleotides outside the gene matches: 14. Germline values: CDR1 SGHRS, CDR2 YFSETQ. The CDR3 consists of 15 residues. DNA for the CDR3: TGCGCCAGCAGCCCTCCAGGGACAGGGGTGAAAGAGGCTTTCTTT. Its protein is CASSPPGTGVKEAFF.

The rearrangement joins TRBV27 to TRBJ1-5; D ambiguous. Germline values: CDR1 MNHEY, CDR2 SMNVEV (reference sequence). Between the trimmed V and J ends, which lost 2 bases and 3 bases, there was a span of 8 bases. This CDR3 region has 14 residues. In DNA form, the CDR3 reads TGTGCCAGCAGTTTAGGTAGTTTCAATCAGCCCCAGCATTTT. Amino acid sequence: CASSLGSFNQPQHF.

The sample holds a few counts of this clone. The CDR3, as DNA: TGTGCCAGCAGTGAATATGAGGGCGGGGAGCTGTTTTTT. It codes for CASSEYEGGELFF. The rearrangement joins TRBV6-1 to TRBJ2-2; D is possibly TRBD2 (5 bases). Germline V gene data show CDR1 as MNHNS and CDR2 as SASEGT. V was shortened by 2 bases and J by 7 bases, with 8 bases between the two germline ends. The CDR3 has 13 amino acids.

The V call is TRBV6-1, the J call TRBJ1-5, with D hard to call. Germline CDR1 and CDR2: MNHNS and SASEGT. The CDR3 contains 14 residues. The ends were cut back, 6 bases at V and 0 bases at J, with 9 bases in the middle. The CDR3, as DNA: TGTGCCAGCAGCCGAGGGTATAGCAATCAGCCCCAGCATTTT. Translation gives CASSRGYSNQPQHF.

The chain couples TRBV2 to TRBJ2-7; 7 positions match TRBD1. Trimming took 4 bases from V and 5 from J; bases not matched to a gene: 5. Germline CDR1 reads SNHLY; CDR2 reads FYNNEI. The CDR3 runs 13 residues. The CDR3 loop is CASSAQGRDEQYF. CDR3 nucleotide sequence: TGTGCCAGCAGTGCACAGGGGAGAGACGAGCAGTACTTC.

The V call is TRBV4-1, the J call TRBJ2-2, with D perhaps matching TRBD2 (6 bases). Germline CDR1 and CDR2: MGHRA and YSYEKL. CDR3 length: 18 residues. The V end lost 6 bases, the J end lost 4 bases, and 24 bases lay between the germline ends. Written as DNA, the CDR3 is TGCGCCAGCAGTCCACGAAGCACGGGAGTCGAATTCACCGGGGAGCTGTTTTTT. Encoded protein: CASSPRSTGVEFTGELFF.

This rearrangement joins TRBV15 to TRBJ2-3; a weak D match, TRBD2 (6 bases). The CDR3 is made up of 16 amino acids. The germline V gene encodes CDR1 LNHNV and CDR2 YYDKDF (reference sequence). Trimming shortened V by 3 bases and J by 4 bases, and 17 bases separated the two germline ends. The CDR3: CATSSSLREYADTQYF. The CDR3 DNA reads TGTGCCACCAGCAGCTCACTACGGGAGTACGCAGATACGCAGTATTTT.

The rearrangement links TRBV7-9 to TRBJ2-7; D is uncertain. The CDR3 covers 17 residues. Trimming left V 8 bases short and J 2 bases short, with 25 bases between. The germline gives CDR1 SEHNR, CDR2 FQNEAQ (reference sequence). The CDR3 DNA reads TGTGCCAGCCCCCCAGACGCCATAGGATTAGGAGCCTACGAGCAGTACTTC. It encodes CASPPDAIGLGAYEQYF. Combining the CDR3 with reference TRBV7-9 and TRBJ2-7 gives the whole variable domain DTGVSQNPRHKITKRGQNVTFRCDPISEHNRLYWYRQTLGQGPEFLTYFQNEAQLEKSRLLSDRFSAERPKGSFSTLEIQRTEQGDSAMYLCASPPDAIGLGAYEQYFGPGTRLTVT.

This chain uses TRBV28 with TRBJ2-7, with 12 bases aligning to TRBD2. J gave up 1 base and V 5 bases, and 6 bases lay outside the gene matches. CDR1 is MDHEN and CDR2 is SYDVKM in the germline V gene. The CDR3 spans 16 residues. The CDR3 region has the DNA TGTGCCAGCAGTCTAGCGGGAGGGCCTGGGTCCTACGAGCAGTACTTC. Protein product: CASSLAGGPGSYEQYF.

J is TRBJ2-3 and V is TRBV9, with D possibly being TRBD2 (6 bases). This CDR3 has 14 residues. V was pared by 3 bases and J by 9 bases, with 17 bases between. Looked up from germline, CDR1 is SGDLS and CDR2 is YYNGEE. The CDR3 region is CASSAQVAEGTQYF. The DNA of the CDR3 is TGTGCCAGCAGCGCCCAAGTAGCGGAGGGCACGCAGTATTTT.

The chain links TRBV4-1 to TRBJ2-1; D might be TRBD2 (5 bases). Trimming took 7 bases from V and 8 from J, leaving 9 bases between them. This CDR3 has 11 amino acids. The germline V gene encodes CDR1 MGHRA and CDR2 YSYEKL. DNA for the CDR3: TGCGCCAGCACAGCGAGGGATGAGCAGTTCTTC. This sequence encodes CASTARDEQFF.

Details on this clone: At one end the junction does not follow the germline gene, possibly because of a read error. The gene calls are TRBV12-5 and TRBJ1-1; TRBD1 matches at 8 bases. CDR3 length: 13 amino acids. Germline assignment: CDR1 LGHNT and CDR2 FRNRAP. CDR3 nucleotides: TGTGCTAGTAGTTTCAGGGGGCGGACTGAAGCTTTCTTT. Protein product: CASSFRGRTEAFF.

The CDR3 region is CAWKRPGQGDGYTF. The DNA of the CDR3 is TGTGCCTGGAAGAGACCGGGACAGGGCGATGGCTACACCTTC. The rearrangement links TRBV30 to TRBJ1-2; TRBD1 agrees at 9 bases. This CDR3 is built from 14 residues. V gave up 4 bases and J gave up 6 bases; unmatched junction bases: 9. Germline V lookup: CDR1 GTSNPN, CDR2 SVGIG (reference sequence).

This chain uses TRBV6-1 with TRBJ2-7; TRBD1 matches 8 bases. This CDR3 spans 14 amino acids. The trim removed 4 bases at V and 6 bases at J, leaving 8 bases unmatched. Germline V lookup: CDR1 MNHNS, CDR2 SASEGT. CDR3: CASSGYRQGTEQYF. As DNA, the CDR3 is TGTGCCAGCAGTGGCTATCGACAGGGGACCGAGCAGTACTTC.

The CDR3 nucleotides are TGCGCCAGCAGCCAATTTCTTCAGGGGCGGGAGCAGTACTTC. Encoded protein: CASSQFLQGREQYF. The chain recombines TRBV4-3 with TRBJ2-7; D possibly corresponds to TRBD1 (6 bases). Germline assignment: CDR1 LGHNA and CDR2 YSLEER. V shed 2 bases and J shed 7 bases, with 15 bases lying between them. CDR3 length equals 14 residues.

This rearrangement joins TRBV4-3 to TRBJ2-1, with D perhaps matching TRBD1 (5 bases). The germline V gene has CDR1 LGHNA and CDR2 YSLEER. The CDR3 runs 17 residues. V lost 0 bases to trimming and J lost 0 bases, with 12 bases between them. The CDR3 DNA follows: TGCGCCAGCAGCCAAGAGACAGCTGCTAGCTCCTACAATGAGCAGTTCTTC. Protein sequence: CASSQETAASSYNEQFF.

This rearrangement joins TRBV5-1 to TRBJ1-1; 8 positions match TRBD1. Germline loops: CDR1 SGHRS, CDR2 YFSETQ. V was pared by 5 bases and J by 0 bases, with 12 bases of the junction left unmatched. The CDR3 covers 17 residues. CDR3 protein: CASRSTGGWGMNTEAFF. CDR3 nucleotide sequence: TGCGCCAGCAGGTCAACAGGGGGTTGGGGCATGAACACTGAAGCTTTCTTT. The full variable domain, in which reference TRBV5-1 and TRBJ1-1 provide the parts outside the CDR3, is KAGVTQTPRYLIKTRGQQVTLSCSPISGHRSVSWYQQTPGQGLQFLFEYFSETQRNKGNFPGRFSGRQFSNSRSEMNVSTLELGDSALYLCASRSTGGWGMNTEAFFGQGTRLTVV.

Remarks on this clone: A junction boundary mismatches the germline segment, possibly from a read error. This chain connects TRBV14 to TRBJ2-7, with D unresolved. This CDR3 has 14 residues. CDR1 and CDR2 (germline): SGHDN, FVKESK. The CDR3 region is CASSQLLGPHEQYF. The CDR3 DNA is TGCGCCAGCAGCCAGTTACTGGGCCCCCACGAGCAGTACTTC.

The V gene is TRBV6-6, the J gene TRBJ2-7; D may be TRBD2 (6 bases). The V end lost 2 bases, the J end lost 3 bases, and 14 bases lay between the germline ends. The CDR3 has 15 residues. Germline V gives CDR1 MNHNY, CDR2 SVGAGI (reference sequence). The CDR3 region is CASSYVASESYEQYF. The CDR3 bases are TGTGCCAGCAGTTACGTGGCTAGCGAGAGCTACGAGCAGTACTTC.

The V call is TRBV7-9, the J call TRBJ2-7; tentatively, D is TRBD1 (5 bases). Germline loops: CDR1 SEHNR, CDR2 FQNEAQ (reference sequence). This CDR3 spans 15 amino acids. V gave up 5 bases and J gave up 0 bases, with 14 bases separating them. CDR3 sequence: CASSRRTTFSYEQYF. The CDR3 DNA reads TGTGCCAGCAGCCGTAGGACAACCTTCTCCTACGAGCAGTACTTC.

The chain links TRBV7-9 to TRBJ2-1, with 14 bases lining up with TRBD2. This CDR3 is built from 15 residues. Germline V lookup: CDR1 SEHNR, CDR2 FQNEAQ (reference sequence). With V trimmed by 4 bases and J by 7 bases, 3 bases remained unmatched. CDR3 sequence reads: CASSSGLAGVNEQFF. The CDR3 DNA reads as TGTGCCAGCAGCTCGGGACTAGCGGGAGTTAATGAGCAGTTCTTC. The whole variable domain, filled in from reference TRBV7-9 and TRBJ2-1, reads DTGVSQNPRHKITKRGQNVTFRCDPISEHNRLYWYRQTLGQGPEFLTYFQNEAQLEKSRLLSDRFSAERPKGSFSTLEIQRTEQGDSAMYLCASSSGLAGVNEQFFGPGTRLTVL.

V gene TRBV19 combines with J gene TRBJ2-2; no clear D gene. CDR1 LNHDA and CDR2 SQIVND come from the germline V gene (reference sequence). The CDR3 has 15 residues. V gave up 2 bases and J gave up 0 bases, with 7 bases separating them. CDR3: CASSIKQPNTGELFF. CDR3 DNA sequence: TGTGCCAGTAGTATAAAACAGCCGAACACCGGGGAGCTGTTTTTT. Drawing the rest from reference TRBV19 and TRBJ2-2, the complete variable domain is DGGITQSPKYLFRKEGQNVTLSCEQNLNHDAMYWYRQDPGQGLRLIYYSQIVNDFQKGDIAEGYSVSREKKESFPLTVTSAQKNPTAFYLCASSIKQPNTGELFFGEGSRLTVL.